This T cell receptor beta chain is drawn from a study of OX40 agonist ivuxolimab in advanced cancers. Study-level background: Ivuxolimab was an agonistic, fully human IgG2 monoclonal antibody directed against OX40 (CD134), a costimulatory receptor. Intravenous ivuxolimab was administered to patients every 2 weeks at six dose levels: 0.01, 0.1, 0.3, 1.5, 3 and 10 mg/kg. Peripheral TCRbeta sequencing aimed to test whether ivuxolimab altered TCR sequence diversity and caused clonal T-cell expansion. The paper describes the monotherapy dose-escalation part (N ≈ 52 patients) of the phase I trial of ivuxolimab. Partial responses occurred in three dose-escalation patients, of whom one had hepatocellular carcinoma and two had cutaneous melanoma. The dose-escalation cohort was almost 85% male with a mean age of 60 years, ranging from roughly 20 to 80. Patients were allowed to have had prior anti-PD-1, anti-PD-L1 or anti-CTLA-4 therapy, and around 43% of the dose-escalation patients had been treated with checkpoint inhibitors. Of the roughly 52 dose-escalation patients, hepatocellular carcinoma was present in approximately 20, melanoma in roughly 15, renal cell carcinoma in 9 and head and neck cancer in 9.

Patients with a history of autoimmune disease or receiving systemic immunosuppression were excluded from the trial. Peripheral blood for TCR sequencing was collected from all dose cohorts at baseline, on cycle 4 day 1, and on cycle 7 day 1. The samples were taken from a phase I, first-in-human, multicenter, open-label dose-escalation trial of ivuxolimab. Adults with locally advanced or metastatic melanoma, renal cell, hepatocellular, or head and neck squamous cell carcinoma were enrolled in the trial. Before TCR sequencing, CD4+ T cells and CD8+ T cells were sorted from peripheral blood as separate populations. The research as a whole found: Clonal expansion of both CD4+ and CD8+ blood T cells was observed from baseline to week 6 at doses 0.1 to 3.0 mg/kg. After ivuxolimab, more expanded clones were found on average in CD8+ T cells than in CD4+ T cells. Low levels of normalized T-cell clonal expansion were also shown by some nonresponding patients. In partial responders in the 0.1-3.0 mg/kg groups, normalized peripheral clonal expansion was found to be among the lowest, especially among CD8+ T cells. Antigen specificity was not determined for the clonally expanded peripheral T cells.

Concerning this clone: Its antigen is currently not known. Base qualities are not recorded, but no much larger clone differs from it by a single base.

For sequencing of the TCRbeta CDR3 region, genomic DNA was extracted from the sorted cells. TCRbeta CDR3 regions were sequenced using the immunoSEQ Assay. TCRdb carries this immuneACCESS record with in-frame sequences only. Its versions omit some clonotypes, under half of them owing to an unresolved V gene in the studies checked, with the rest unexplained. The sample table contains about 85,000 clones; only one count was recorded for 65% to 90% of them. Of the sample, 2% is held by the ten largest clones. This TCR was recovered from an adult with an advanced solid tumor such as melanoma, head and neck, liver or kidney cancer. The sample was CD4+ or CD8+ T cells sorted from blood, taken in a trial of the OX40 agonist ivuxolimab.

The CDR3 region: CASSSPGLAGGKAQYF. In nucleotide form, the sequence is TGTGCCAGCAGCTCTCCGGGACTAGCGGGGGGGAAAGCGCAGTATTTT. The V gene is TRBV9 and the J gene is TRBJ2-3; 16 junctional bases match TRBD2. Including the terminal cysteine and phenylalanine, the CDR3 comprises 16 residues. This entry keeps only the CDR3 DNA: 48 bases, framed from base 1. CDR1 and CDR2 are drawn from the germline V gene: SGDLS, YYNGEE. The V end gives up 4 bases and the J end 10 bases, leaving 9 bases in the junction not matched to a gene.